These 17 T cell receptor beta chains came from one sample sequenced in a study of blood T cells in healthy people across ages. The use of a sample-barcoded 5' primer and a J-beta primer mix characterized a second PCR of about 7 to 12 cycles. One entry per CDR3 protein results from TCRdb running MiXCR on the 5' RACE reads. The sample lists 1,500,000 or so distinct CDR3 sequences, approximately 43% occurring once. Sequencing was performed on blood. The receptors were gathered from a woman aged 18 to 35 in good health.

This clonotype was observed a handful of times. This chain links TRBV20-1 with TRBJ1-4; D uncertain. There are 14 residues in the CDR3. Germline V gives CDR1 DFQATT, CDR2 SNEGSKA (reference sequence). The germline V and J ends were trimmed by 5 bases and 2 bases, with 12 bases remaining between them. This chain's CDR3 is CSAPRRVTNEKLFF. CDR3 sequence (DNA): TGCAGTGCTCCCCGCAGAGTTACTAATGAAAAACTGTTTTTT.

This clonotype was seen at least ten times. An end of the junction differs from the germline gene, which may be a read error. The genes are TRBV5-1 and TRBJ2-3, with unresolved D. The CDR3 contains 14 residues. Germline CDR1 reads SGHRS; CDR2 reads YFSETQ. The CDR3 loop is CASSLILSTDTQYF. CDR3 nucleotide sequence: TGTGCCAGCAGTTTAATATTAAGCACAGATACGCAGTATTTT.

The chain carries TRBV4-2 and TRBJ2-4; TRBD2 matches 13 bases. V lost 2 bases, J lost 4 bases, and 5 bases stayed unmatched. CDR1 is LGHNA, CDR2 YNFKEQ, per germline. This CDR3 comprises 17 residues. CDR3 amino acids: CASSQTGTSGMKNIQYF. As DNA, the CDR3 is TGTGCCAGCAGCCAAACCGGGACTAGCGGGATGAAAAACATTCAGTACTTC.

The chain recombines TRBV15 with TRBJ1-4; D possibly corresponds to TRBD1 (5 bases). The germline gives CDR1 LNHNV, CDR2 YYDKDF (reference sequence). The CDR3 is 16 amino acids. V was shortened by 0 bases and J by 12 bases, with 20 bases between the two germline ends. The CDR3 loop is CATSRDPVHNGGELFF. CDR3 nucleotide sequence: TGTGCCACCAGCAGAGATCCCGTACACAACGGGGGGGAACTGTTTTTT.

The chain links TRBV29-1 to TRBJ2-4; 10 nucleotides agree with TRBD2. The J call is uncertain, as TRBJ2-5 better fits the DNA end. This CDR3 region has 14 residues. The germline gives CDR1 SQVTM, CDR2 ANQGSEA. The DNA of the CDR3 is TGCAGCGGAGGACTAGCGGAACCCCAAGAGACCCAGTACTTC. Its translation is CSGGLAEPQETQYF.

This rearrangement joins TRBV4-3 to TRBJ2-1; 7 bases map to TRBD1. The CDR3 consists of 16 residues. Germline trimming cut 4 bases from V and 1 base from J; bases unmatched to any gene: 7. The germline V gene has CDR1 LGHNA and CDR2 YSLEER. In DNA, the CDR3 is TGCGCCAGCAGCCGCGCAATACAGGGGTCCTACAATGAGCAGTTCTTC. It is translated as CASSRAIQGSYNEQFF.

This clonotype was seen once. At one boundary the junction diverges from the germline segment, which might be a read error. CDR3 nucleotide sequence: TGCATCGTTGACAGGGGCAACTCCAATGAGCAGTTCTTC. The encoded protein is CIVDRGNSNEQFF. The V call is TRBV29-1, the J call TRBJ2-1; 8 bases are a match to TRBD1. The CDR3 has 13 residues. CDR1 and CDR2 from the germline V gene are SQVTM and ANQGSEA.

This clonotype was seen more than once but under ten times. This chain connects TRBV7-9 to TRBJ2-1; D remains unclear. Trimming stripped 3 bases from V and 0 bases from J, with 9 bases between. CDR1 and CDR2 (germline): SEHNR, FQNEAQ (reference sequence). The CDR3 is 15 amino acids. The DNA for the CDR3 is TGTGCCAGCAGCTTTTTTCCCAGCTCCTACAATGAGCAGTTCTTC. Translating gives CASSFFPSSYNEQFF.

The CDR3 region is CASSWTQGVPYEQYF. CDR3 DNA: TGTGCCAGCAGCTGGACTCAGGGGGTCCCCTACGAGCAGTACTTC. The V call is TRBV11-2, the J call TRBJ2-7; the match to TRBD1 covers 7 bases. This CDR3 has 15 residues. Germline CDR1 reads SGHAT; CDR2 reads FQNNGV. V shed 4 bases, J shed 2 bases, and the junction held 8 bases outside the gene matches.

The chain recombines TRBV7-2 with TRBJ1-3; D is uncertain. Germline V gene data show CDR1 as SGHTA and CDR2 as FQGNSA. V gave up 7 bases and J gave up 4 bases, with 8 bases separating them. This CDR3 is 12 amino acids long. CDR3 DNA: TGTGCCAGCACCTCCCCGGGAAACACCATATATTTT. This translates into CASTSPGNTIYF.

This chain joins TRBV5-1 and TRBJ2-1; D may match TRBD1 or TRBD2 (5 bases each). Trimming removed 2 bases at V and 5 bases at J, with 14 bases between. The CDR3 spans 15 residues. CDR1 and CDR2 from the germline V gene are SGHRS and YFSETQ. CDR3 in amino acids: CASSLQRPRDNEQFF. The CDR3, as DNA: TGCGCCAGCAGCTTACAGCGGCCCAGGGACAATGAGCAGTTCTTC.

This chain uses TRBV20-1 with TRBJ1-5; the D is unclear. Germline lookup yields CDR1 DFQATT and CDR2 SNEGSKA (reference sequence). This CDR3 has 14 amino acids. V lost 1 base and J 1 base, leaving 8 bases between the germline ends. In DNA, the CDR3 is TGCAGTGCTAGAGGTCAGATCAGCAATCAGCCCCAGCATTTT. This sequence encodes CSARGQISNQPQHF.

This clonotype has only a few counts. This sequence joins TRBV5-6 and TRBJ1-1; D gene ambiguous. Germline values: CDR1 SGHDT, CDR2 YYEEEE. This CDR3 spans 12 amino acids. The V and J ends lost 4 bases and 9 bases respectively, with 13 bases between them. This CDR3 is CASSLGEGKAFF. Written as DNA, the CDR3 is TGTGCCAGCAGCCTCGGCGAAGGAAAAGCTTTCTTT.

The CDR3 here is CASSLVERGTEYEQYF. CDR3 coding DNA: TGTGCCAGCAGTTTAGTGGAGCGGGGGACAGAATACGAGCAGTACTTC. This chain joins TRBV12-3 or TRBV12-4 and TRBJ2-7; D might be TRBD2 (8 bases). The V end was cut by 1 base, the J end by 4 bases, with 17 bases between. This CDR3 contains 16 residues.

The sample holds many counts of this clonotype. The chain joins TRBV2 to TRBJ1-4; 8 nucleotides agree with TRBD1. The CDR3 extends over 12 amino acids. The germline CDR1 and CDR2 sequences are SNHLY and FYNNEI. Losses at the gene ends were 7 bases for V and 6 bases for J; bases not matched to a gene: 1. The CDR3 coding sequence is TGTGCCAGCAAGGACAGGGATGAAAAACTGTTTTTT. The encoded protein is CASKDRDEKLFF.

The V gene is TRBV12-3 or TRBV12-4, the J gene TRBJ2-1, with a weak D call TRBD1 (6 bases). Trimming stripped 1 base from V and 7 bases from J, with 11 bases between. This CDR3 contains 14 residues. CDR3 DNA sequence: TGTGCCAGCAGTTTAGAGGGACAAATAAATGAGCAGTTCTTC. The encoded protein is CASSLEGQINEQFF.

This clonotype came up a few times. The CDR3 reads CSAIDSLSYNEQFF. The CDR3 DNA reads as TGCAGTGCCATTGATTCTCTCTCCTACAATGAGCAGTTCTTC. This chain links TRBV20-1 with TRBJ2-1; D is uncertain. Germline CDR1 is DFQATT and CDR2 is SNEGSKA (reference sequence). Trimming removed 6 bases at V and 0 bases at J, with 12 bases between. This CDR3 region has 14 residues.